This T cell receptor beta chain was obtained from a study of shared clonotypes between healthy human individuals. All the donors were Caucasian adults who lived in Nashville, Tennessee. Naive CD45RA+ and memory CD45RA-negative subsets were split from CD4+ cells. Sorted-subset replicate PCRs used 200 ng of genomic DNA. This amount corresponded to approximately 30,000 T cell genomes. The assay was immunoSEQ multiplex PCR, and TCRdb's table has in-frame clones only and misses some. The table has some 900,000 clones, around 80% seen once. Trimming took 0 bases from V and 10 from J, leaving 13 bases between them. Germline V gene sequence: CDR1 ENHRY, CDR2 SYGVKD. The CDR3 runs 15 residues. This clone has only a few counts.

The TCR originated in a man aged 18 to 29 in good health. The gene calls are TRBV10-3 and TRBJ2-6; the D is unclear. The sequenced material came from memory CD4+ T cells sorted from blood. Subset noted: CD45RA-negative fraction. DNA of the CDR3: TGTGCCATCAGTGAGTCGACCTCCTCGCGGAACGTCCTGACTTTC. It translates to CAISESTSSRNVLTF.